The clone carrying this TCR beta chain was detected a few times. Its antigen is undetermined. The entry originates in a study of blood T cells in healthy people across ages. Findings and limits, study-wide: Comparison with aged donors showed that long-lived donors had more naive CD4+ cells and higher diversity.

Alongside a J-beta primer mix, a sample-barcoded 5' primer served in a second PCR lasting 7 to 11 cycles. Any given sample supplied a minimum of 3 million CDR3-containing paired-end reads. TCRdb called the 5' RACE reads again in MiXCR, with one record for every CDR3 protein. The table records 1.2 million to 1.5 million distinct CDR3 sequences, around 55% of them present only once. The sample consisted of blood. The origin of this receptor is a man younger than 35 in good health.

The CDR3 spells CASSSFTGVREQFF. The DNA for the CDR3 is TGTGCCAGCAGCTCCTTTACAGGGGTCAGGGAGCAGTTCTTC. J is TRBJ2-1 and V is TRBV7-9; 7 bases match TRBD1. This CDR3 has 14 residues. Unmatched junction bases numbered 10, after V lost 4 bases and J lost 10 bases. Germline V gene data show CDR1 as SEHNR and CDR2 as FQNEAQ (reference sequence).